The T cell receptor (beta chain) described here comes from a study of identical twins. Every one of the donors was a healthy Caucasian. The CDR3 is 15 amino acids. Germline V CDR1 and CDR2: SGHRS, YFSETQ. The J segment lost 6 bases and the V segment lost 8 bases, leaving 14 bases of the junction unmatched. TCRdb passed the 5' RACE reads through MiXCR, listing each CDR3 protein once. The data show approximately 500,000 distinct CDR3 sequences, with roughly 24% seen just once and roughly 2.8% held by the top ten. These data were also filed under a second study, of T cells expressing NK-cell markers.

The V call is TRBV5-1, the J call TRBJ2-1, with 7 bases matching TRBD1. The sequenced sample consisted of CD4+ T cells sorted from blood. The clonotype comes from a woman under 30 in good health. The DNA of the CDR3 is TGCGCCAGTACCCTTCTGACAGGGCCCTCCAATGAGCAGTTCTTC. Its protein is CASTLLTGPSNEQFF. The complete variable domain, with remaining parts taken from reference TRBV5-1 and TRBJ2-1, reads KAGVTQTPRYLIKTRGQQVTLSCSPISGHRSVSWYQQTPGQGLQFLFEYFSETQRNKGNFPGRFSGRQFSNSRSEMNVSTLELGDSALYLCASTLLTGPSNEQFFGPGTRLTVL.